The 10 T cell receptor beta chains reported below all come from one sample, sequenced in a study of vaccination and CD4 T cells after COVID-19 (dated by TCRdb to the early 2020s). Their antigens are not known. Library prep was done by PCR. Data came from an Illumina iSeq 100. DNA from cultured CD4+ T cells underwent TCR sequencing with the Oncomine TCR Beta short-read assay at the Johns Hopkins FTIC core. The public sequencing data were trimmed at Q25 with fastp and processed into clonotypes with MiXCR by TCRdb, which kept only in-frame beta chains. Rows are combined by CDR3 protein, so each entry shows the most common genes and DNA. Present in this sample are about 18,000 distinct CDR3 sequences, roughly 55% of which were seen just once. Together, the top ten hold about a sixth of the sample. Interpreted using the paper, the treatment or condition label stands for: roughly 11-day PBMC culture with coronavirus spike peptide pools or control peptides (ViraFEST assay).

The sequenced sample was CD4+ T cells from blood, cultured in vitro, obtained before SARS-CoV-2 vaccination. The receptors here all came from a human donor who had recovered from COVID-19.

The chain couples TRBV12-3 or TRBV12-4 to TRBJ1-2, with TRBD1 identical over 8 bases. The CDR3 runs 13 residues. After removal of 6 bases from V and 6 bases from J, the junction contained 6 bases not matched to a gene. CDR3 sequence (DNA): TGTGCCAGCAGATTACAGGGGGAGAATGGCTACACCTTC. Its translation: CASRLQGENGYTF.

V and J are TRBV11-3 and TRBJ2-7; 8 bases match TRBD2. CDR1 is SGHNT and CDR2 is YENEEA in the germline V gene. The CDR3 has 14 residues. The ends lost 5 bases at V and 3 bases at J; junction bases unmatched: 6. CDR3 in DNA: TGTGCCAGCAGCCCTACTAGCGGAAGCTACGAGCAGTACTTC. This translates into CASSPTSGSYEQYF.

This chain joins TRBV20-1 and TRBJ2-2; unclear D gene. Trimming stripped 0 bases from V and 7 bases from J, with 9 bases between. Germline V lookup: CDR1 DFQATT, CDR2 SNEGSKA (reference sequence). The CDR3 length is 13 residues. The CDR3 nucleotides read TGCAGTGCTAGAGATCCAATGGGCGGGGAGCTGTTTTTT. Protein: CSARDPMGGELFF.

This chain connects TRBV7-9 to TRBJ1-2; 7 bases fit TRBD1. The trim removed 5 bases at V and 2 bases at J, leaving 11 bases unmatched. CDR1 SEHNR and CDR2 FQNEAQ come from the germline V gene (reference sequence). The CDR3 has 16 amino acids. CDR3: CASSRSGGGINYGYTF. In DNA form, the CDR3 reads TGTGCCAGCAGCCGATCAGGGGGAGGGATAAACTATGGCTACACCTTC.

In its sample, this clonotype was seen a few times. The CDR3 bases are TGCAGTGCTAGAGATCTAGCGGAGTACAGTGGCTACACCTTC. Translated, it gives CSARDLAEYSGYTF. The chain couples TRBV20-1 to TRBJ1-2; D gene ambiguous. This CDR3 has 14 amino acids. The V gene lost 0 bases and the J gene lost 7 bases, with 15 bases spanning the gap. CDR1 is DFQATT and CDR2 is SNEGSKA in the germline V gene (reference sequence).

This chain links TRBV5-4 with TRBJ2-5; D tentatively reads TRBD1 or TRBD2 (5 bases each). V was shortened by 4 bases and J by 5 bases, with 12 bases between the two germline ends. This CDR3 has 13 amino acids. Germline loops: CDR1 SGHNT, CDR2 YYREEE (reference sequence). The CDR3 DNA sequence: TGTGCCAGCAGCCCGGGACGGCAGGAGACCCAGTACTTC. Protein: CASSPGRQETQYF.

The chain employs TRBV7-9 and TRBJ2-1; weak D call: TRBD2 (6 bases). The CDR3 sequence is 17 residues long. V lost 4 bases and J 4 bases, leaving 20 bases between the germline ends. Germline values: CDR1 SEHNR, CDR2 FQNEAQ (reference sequence). The CDR3 here is CASSSGLPGYPYNEQFF. CDR3 in DNA: TGTGCCAGCAGCTCAGGACTACCAGGTTACCCTTACAATGAGCAGTTCTTC.

The rearrangement links TRBV20-1 to TRBJ1-5; the D is unclear. The CDR3 spans 14 residues. The germline V gene encodes CDR1 DFQATT and CDR2 SNEGSKA (reference sequence). V shed 1 base and J shed 0 bases, with 7 bases lying between them. The chain's CDR3 is CSARGRLSNQPQHF. In DNA, the CDR3 is TGCAGTGCTAGAGGGAGGCTTAGCAATCAGCCCCAGCATTTT.

The chain uses TRBV6-2 or TRBV6-3 and TRBJ1-1, with 8 bases that match TRBD1. CDR3 length: 14 residues. Per germline, CDR1 MNHEY and CDR2 SVGEGT. The V segment lost 4 bases and the J segment 10 bases; nucleotides outside the gene matches: 11. The CDR3 nucleotides read TGTGCCAGCAGTTGGACAGGGAACGGAGGGAGAGCTTTCTTT. Amino acid sequence: CASSWTGNGGRAFF.

This clonotype was counted between two and nine times. This chain joins TRBV4-3 and TRBJ1-3, with no clear D. V was clipped by 3 bases and J by 2 bases, with 5 bases between them. The CDR3 consists of 13 residues. Germline V gene lookup returns CDR1 LGHNA and CDR2 YSLEER. This CDR3 reads CASSQSAGNTIYF. The DNA for the CDR3 is TGCGCCAGCAGCCAGTCGGCTGGAAACACCATATATTTT.